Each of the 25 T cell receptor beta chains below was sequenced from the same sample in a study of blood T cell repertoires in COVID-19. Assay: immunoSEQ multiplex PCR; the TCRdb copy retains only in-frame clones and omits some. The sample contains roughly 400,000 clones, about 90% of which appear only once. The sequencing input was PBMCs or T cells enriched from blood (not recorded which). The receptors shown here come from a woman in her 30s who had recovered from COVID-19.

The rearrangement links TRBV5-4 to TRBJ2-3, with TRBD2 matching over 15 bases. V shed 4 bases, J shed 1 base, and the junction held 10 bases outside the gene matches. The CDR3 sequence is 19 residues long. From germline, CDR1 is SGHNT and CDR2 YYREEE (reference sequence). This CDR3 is CASSHPGLAGGSGTDTQYF. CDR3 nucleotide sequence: TGTGCCAGCAGCCACCCGGGACTAGCGGGAGGATCGGGCACAGATACGCAGTATTTT.

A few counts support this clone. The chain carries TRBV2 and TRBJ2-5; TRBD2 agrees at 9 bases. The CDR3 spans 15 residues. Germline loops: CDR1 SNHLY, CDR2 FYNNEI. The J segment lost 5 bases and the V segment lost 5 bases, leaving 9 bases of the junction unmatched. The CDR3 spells CASSLGLAFGETQYF. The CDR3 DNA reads TGTGCCAGCAGTTTGGGACTAGCCTTCGGGGAGACCCAGTACTTC.

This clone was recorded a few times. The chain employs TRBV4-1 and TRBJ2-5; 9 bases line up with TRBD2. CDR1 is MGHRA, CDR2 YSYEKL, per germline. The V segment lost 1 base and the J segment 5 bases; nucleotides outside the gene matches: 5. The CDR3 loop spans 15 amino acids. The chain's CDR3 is CASSQGPGLAETQYF. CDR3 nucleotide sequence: TGCGCCAGCAGCCAAGGGCCAGGACTAGCGGAGACCCAGTACTTC.

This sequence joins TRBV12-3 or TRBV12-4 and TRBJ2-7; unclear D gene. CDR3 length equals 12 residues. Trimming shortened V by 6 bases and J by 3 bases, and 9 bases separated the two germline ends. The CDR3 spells CASSPSSYEQYF. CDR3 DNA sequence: TGTGCCAGCAGCCCAAGTAGCTACGAGCAGTACTTC.

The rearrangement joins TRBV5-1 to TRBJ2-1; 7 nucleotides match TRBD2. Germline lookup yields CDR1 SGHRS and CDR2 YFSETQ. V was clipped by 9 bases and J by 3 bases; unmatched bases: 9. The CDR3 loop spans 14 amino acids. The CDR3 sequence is CATPGDYDYNEQFF. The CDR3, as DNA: TGCGCCACTCCGGGGGACTACGACTACAATGAGCAGTTCTTC.

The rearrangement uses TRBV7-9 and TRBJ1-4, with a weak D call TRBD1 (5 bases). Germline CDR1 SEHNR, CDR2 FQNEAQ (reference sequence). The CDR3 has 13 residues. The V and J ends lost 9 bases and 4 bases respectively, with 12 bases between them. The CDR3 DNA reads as TGTGCCAGTGCCCGGGGGAGTAATGAAAAACTGTTTTTT. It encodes CASARGSNEKLFF.

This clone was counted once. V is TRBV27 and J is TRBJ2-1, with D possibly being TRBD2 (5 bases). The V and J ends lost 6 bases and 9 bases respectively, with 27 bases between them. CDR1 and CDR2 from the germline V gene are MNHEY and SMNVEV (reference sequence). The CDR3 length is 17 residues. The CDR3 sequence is CASRPSWRAAPRREQFF. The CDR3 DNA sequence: TGTGCCAGCAGACCCTCCTGGCGGGCGGCCCCTCGACGTGAGCAGTTCTTC.

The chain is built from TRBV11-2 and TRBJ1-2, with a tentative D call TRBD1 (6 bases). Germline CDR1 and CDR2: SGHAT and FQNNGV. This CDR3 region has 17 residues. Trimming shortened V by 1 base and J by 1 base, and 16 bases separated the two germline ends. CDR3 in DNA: TGTGCCAGCAGCTTAGGGCAAAGGGGGGGCAGTAACTATGGCTACACCTTC. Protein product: CASSLGQRGGSNYGYTF.

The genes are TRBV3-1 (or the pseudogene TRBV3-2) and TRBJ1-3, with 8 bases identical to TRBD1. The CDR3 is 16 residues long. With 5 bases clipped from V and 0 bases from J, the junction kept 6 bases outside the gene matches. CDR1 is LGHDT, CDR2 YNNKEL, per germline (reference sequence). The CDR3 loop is CASSTRTGLSGNTIYF. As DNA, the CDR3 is TGTGCCAGCAGCACCAGGACAGGGCTCTCTGGAAACACCATATATTTT.

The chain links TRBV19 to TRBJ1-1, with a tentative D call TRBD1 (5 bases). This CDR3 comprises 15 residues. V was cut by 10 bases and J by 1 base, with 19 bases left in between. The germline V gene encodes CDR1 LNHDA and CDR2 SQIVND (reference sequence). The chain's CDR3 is CATSVVGRANTEAFF. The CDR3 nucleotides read TGTGCCACCTCAGTTGTAGGCAGGGCGAACACTGAAGCTTTCTTT.

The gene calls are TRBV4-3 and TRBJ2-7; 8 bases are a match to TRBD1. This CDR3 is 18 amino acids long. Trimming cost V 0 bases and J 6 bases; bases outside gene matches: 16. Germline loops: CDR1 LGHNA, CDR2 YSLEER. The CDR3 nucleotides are TGCGCCAGCAGCCAAGAGGGGTATGAGACAGGGGAGGACGGCGAGCAGTACTTC. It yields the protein CASSQEGYETGEDGEQYF.

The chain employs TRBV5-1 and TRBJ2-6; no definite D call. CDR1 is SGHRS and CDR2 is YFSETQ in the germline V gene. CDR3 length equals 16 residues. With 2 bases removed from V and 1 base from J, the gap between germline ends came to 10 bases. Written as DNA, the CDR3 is TGCGCCAGCAGCTTTCACGGGTTTTCTGGGGCCAACGTCCTGACTTTC. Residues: CASSFHGFSGANVLTF.

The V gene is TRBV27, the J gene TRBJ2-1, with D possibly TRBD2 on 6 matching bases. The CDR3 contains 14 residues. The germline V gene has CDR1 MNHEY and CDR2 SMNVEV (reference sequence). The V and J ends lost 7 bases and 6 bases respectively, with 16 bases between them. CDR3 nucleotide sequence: TGTGCCAGCACTAAGGTCTCGGGGGTCAATGAGCAGTTCTTC. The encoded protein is CASTKVSGVNEQFF.

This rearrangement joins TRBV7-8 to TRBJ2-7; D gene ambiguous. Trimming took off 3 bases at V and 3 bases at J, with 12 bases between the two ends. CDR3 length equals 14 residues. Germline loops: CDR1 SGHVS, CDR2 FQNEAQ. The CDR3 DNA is TGTGCCAGCAGCTTTATTGGGCAAAACTACGAGCAGTACTTC. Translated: CASSFIGQNYEQYF.

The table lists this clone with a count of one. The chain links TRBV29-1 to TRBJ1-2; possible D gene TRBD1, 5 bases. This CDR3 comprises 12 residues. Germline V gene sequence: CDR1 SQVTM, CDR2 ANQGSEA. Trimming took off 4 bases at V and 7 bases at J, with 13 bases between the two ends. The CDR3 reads CSVGQMGGGYTF. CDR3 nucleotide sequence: TGCAGCGTTGGACAGATGGGCGGTGGCTACACCTTC.

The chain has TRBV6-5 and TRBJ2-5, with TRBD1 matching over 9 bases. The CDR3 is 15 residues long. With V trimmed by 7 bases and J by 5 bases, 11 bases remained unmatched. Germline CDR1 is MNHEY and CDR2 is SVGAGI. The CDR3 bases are TGTGCCAGCACGATAGGACAGGGGATCTTGGAGACCCAGTACTTC. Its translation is CASTIGQGILETQYF.

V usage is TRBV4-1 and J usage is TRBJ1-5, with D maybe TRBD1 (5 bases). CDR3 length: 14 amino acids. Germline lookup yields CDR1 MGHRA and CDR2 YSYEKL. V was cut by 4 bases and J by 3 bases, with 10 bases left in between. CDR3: CASSRGGDNQPQHF. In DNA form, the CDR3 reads TGCGCCAGCAGCCGAGGAGGGGACAATCAGCCCCAGCATTTT.

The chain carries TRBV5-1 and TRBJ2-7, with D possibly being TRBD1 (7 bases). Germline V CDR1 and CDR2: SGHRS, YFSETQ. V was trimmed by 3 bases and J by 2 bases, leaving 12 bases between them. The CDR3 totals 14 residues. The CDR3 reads CASSSGGITYEQYF. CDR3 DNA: TGCGCCAGCAGCTCAGGGGGGATCACCTACGAGCAGTACTTC.

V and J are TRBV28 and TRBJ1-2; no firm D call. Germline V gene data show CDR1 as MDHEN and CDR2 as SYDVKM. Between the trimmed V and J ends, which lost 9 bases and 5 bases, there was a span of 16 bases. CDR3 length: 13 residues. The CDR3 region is CASQVRISYGYTF. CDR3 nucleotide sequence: TGTGCCAGTCAAGTCAGGATTAGTTATGGCTACACCTTC.

CDR3: CASSQTGGVKRWNTEAFF. The CDR3 nucleotides read TGTGCCAGCAGCCAAACAGGGGGTGTTAAGAGGTGGAACACTGAAGCTTTCTTT. The chain recombines TRBV3-1 (or the pseudogene TRBV3-2) with TRBJ1-1; 8 bases are a match to TRBD1. CDR1 is LGHDT and CDR2 is YNNKEL in the germline V gene (reference sequence). There are 18 residues in the CDR3. V shed 2 bases, J shed 1 base, and the junction held 12 bases outside the gene matches.

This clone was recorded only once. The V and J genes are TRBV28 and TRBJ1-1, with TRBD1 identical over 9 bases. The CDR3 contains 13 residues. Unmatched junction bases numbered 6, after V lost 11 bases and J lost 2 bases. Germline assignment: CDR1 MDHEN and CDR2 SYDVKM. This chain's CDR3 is CAGTGPDNTEAFF. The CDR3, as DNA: TGTGCCGGGACAGGGCCGGATAACACTGAAGCTTTCTTT.

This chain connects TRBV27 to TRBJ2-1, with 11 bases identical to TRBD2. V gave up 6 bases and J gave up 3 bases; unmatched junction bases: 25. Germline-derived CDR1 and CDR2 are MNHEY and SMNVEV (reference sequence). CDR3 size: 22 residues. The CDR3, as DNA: TGTGCCAGCAGCCCCCCTAGCCAGGGCCCAAGATTCGGGACTAGCGGCTACAATGAGCAGTTCTTC. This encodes CASSPPSQGPRFGTSGYNEQFF.

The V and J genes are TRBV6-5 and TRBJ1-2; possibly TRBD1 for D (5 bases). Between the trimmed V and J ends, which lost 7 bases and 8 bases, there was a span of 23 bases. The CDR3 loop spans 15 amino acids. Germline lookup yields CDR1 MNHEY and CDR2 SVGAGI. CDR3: CASILVRGWVGGYTF. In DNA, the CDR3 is TGTGCCAGCATTTTAGTAAGGGGTTGGGTCGGAGGCTACACCTTC.

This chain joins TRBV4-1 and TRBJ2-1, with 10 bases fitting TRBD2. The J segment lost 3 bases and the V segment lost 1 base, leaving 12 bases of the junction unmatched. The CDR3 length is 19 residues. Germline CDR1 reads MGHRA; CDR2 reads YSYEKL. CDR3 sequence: CASSQGVLAGLHDYNEQFF. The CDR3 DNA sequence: TGCGCCAGCAGCCAAGGGGTACTAGCGGGATTACACGACTACAATGAGCAGTTCTTC.

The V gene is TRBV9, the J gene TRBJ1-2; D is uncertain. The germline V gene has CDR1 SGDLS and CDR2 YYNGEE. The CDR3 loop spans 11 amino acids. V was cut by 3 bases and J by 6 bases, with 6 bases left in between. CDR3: CASSGRDGYTF. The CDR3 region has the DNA TGTGCCAGCAGCGGGAGAGATGGCTACACCTTC.